The T cell receptor (beta chain) described here comes from a study of cytomegalovirus exposure and HLA in healthy donors. Study results and caveats: In the 120 or so validation repertoires, 85% to 95% of cluster scores exceeded 0, per a later analysis.

Trimming removed 5 bases at V and 1 base at J, with 12 bases between. There are 15 residues in the CDR3. Per germline, CDR1 LNHNV and CDR2 YYDKDF (reference sequence). As for this clone: Its specificity is unknown.

This table comes from immunoSEQ multiplex PCR, and its TCRdb copy is limited to in-frame clones, with some not included. The repertoire holds fewer than 150,000 clones, with around nine tenths as singletons. The chain is built from TRBV15 and TRBJ2-1, with D possibly being TRBD1 (7 bases). The sequenced sample was PBMCs. The sequence was obtained from a man between 25 and 39 years old in good health and CMV-seronegative. The CDR3 loop is CATSGGDRSYNEQFF. Here the CDR3 DNA reads TGTGCCACCAGCGGAGGGGACAGATCCTACAATGAGCAGTTCTTC.